These 11 T cell receptor beta chains were sequenced from one sample in a study of blood T cell repertoires in COVID-19. Method: immunoSEQ multiplex PCR; TCRdb's copy keeps in-frame clones and lacks some. Altogether approximately 310,000 clones are present, approximately 83% being singletons, with the ten largest covering roughly 2.2%. The sequenced sample consisted of PBMCs or T cells enriched from blood (not recorded which). These receptor sequences come from a man aged 25 to 40 who had recovered from COVID-19.

This clone was counted only a few times. The chain employs TRBV4-1 and TRBJ1-2; D possibly corresponds to TRBD1 (5 bases). The CDR3 sequence is 15 residues long. CDR1 is MGHRA, CDR2 YSYEKL, per germline. Trimming took off 1 base at V and 4 bases at J, with 13 bases between the two ends. The CDR3: CASSQGLDISYGYTF. Written as DNA, the CDR3 is TGCGCCAGCAGCCAAGGTCTGGACATATCCTATGGCTACACCTTC.

This clone was seen more than once but under ten times. V is TRBV4-2 and J is TRBJ2-7, with 14 bases fitting TRBD2. V trimming: 2 bases; J trimming: 0 bases; junction bases outside the gene matches: 6. There are 18 residues in the CDR3. CDR1 is LGHNA, CDR2 YNFKEQ, per germline. CDR3 region: CASSQRTSGGTSSYEQYF. In DNA, the CDR3 is TGTGCCAGCAGCCAACGGACTAGCGGGGGGACGAGCTCCTACGAGCAGTACTTC.

As for this clone: One junction end disagrees with the germline gene, perhaps due to a read error. The chain links TRBV5-6 to TRBJ1-5; TRBD1 might be the D (6 bases). CDR3 length: 16 residues. Germline V CDR1 and CDR2: SGHDT, YYEEEE. The CDR3 nucleotides read TGTGCCAGCAGTTTGGGGACATATGATAGCAATCAGCCCCAGCATTTT. It codes for CASSLGTYDSNQPQHF.

In this sample, this clone turned up many times. The J gene is TRBJ1-4, the V gene TRBV9; TRBD1 aligns across 9 bases. Germline V lookup: CDR1 SGDLS, CDR2 YYNGEE. V dropped 4 bases and J dropped 7; count of bases not matched to a gene: 5. The CDR3 loop spans 14 amino acids. CDR3 region: CASSQGQGGEKLFF. The DNA of the CDR3 is TGTGCCAGCAGCCAGGGACAGGGTGGTGAAAAACTGTTTTTT.

The chain combines TRBV7-8 with TRBJ1-5; TRBD1 matches at 7 bases. Per the germline V gene, CDR1 is SGHVS and CDR2 is FQNEAQ. V was clipped by 5 bases and J by 7 bases; unmatched bases: 8. The CDR3 is 14 amino acids. The CDR3 here is CASSRGGLWQPQHF. The CDR3, as DNA: TGTGCCAGCAGCCGAGGGGGCCTGTGGCAGCCCCAGCATTTT. The whole variable domain, filled in from reference TRBV7-8 and TRBJ1-5, reads GAGVSQSPRYKVAKRGQDVALRCDPISGHVSLFWYQQALGQGPEFLTYFQNEAQLDKSGLPSDRFFAERPEGSVSTLKIQRTQQEDSAVYLCASSRGGLWQPQHFGDGTRLSIL.

The V gene is TRBV27, the J gene TRBJ1-1; TRBD1 matches at 8 bases. The length of the CDR3 is 17 residues. The germline V gene has CDR1 MNHEY and CDR2 SMNVEV (reference sequence). Trimming took 1 base from V and 1 from J; bases not matched to a gene: 8. The CDR3, as DNA: TGTGCCAGCAGTTTATTCGTAATGGGGACAGGGAACACTGAAGCTTTCTTT. Translation gives CASSLFVMGTGNTEAFF.

The rearrangement uses TRBV9 and TRBJ1-1; possibly TRBD1 for D (6 bases). V was pared by 4 bases and J by 4 bases, with 14 bases between. Germline assignment: CDR1 SGDLS and CDR2 YYNGEE. CDR3 length: 14 residues. The CDR3 region is CASSPLGGGTEAFF. CDR3 DNA sequence: TGTGCCAGCAGCCCACTGGGAGGGGGCACTGAAGCTTTCTTT.

The chain has TRBV10-3 and TRBJ2-3; D unresolved. Germline values: CDR1 ENHRY, CDR2 SYGVKD. Between the trimmed V and J ends, which lost 3 bases and 7 bases, there was a span of 17 bases. There are 15 residues in the CDR3. The CDR3 loop is CAISERVGSSNTQYF. CDR3 nucleotides: TGTGCCATCAGTGAACGAGTCGGGTCCTCCAATACGCAGTATTTT.

The chain carries TRBV7-3 and TRBJ1-1; no reliable D call. The V and J ends lost 1 base and 7 bases respectively, with 10 bases between them. The CDR3 is 13 amino acids. Germline V lookup: CDR1 SGHTA, CDR2 FQGTGA. Here the CDR3 reads CASSLNGFGEAFF. In nucleotides, the CDR3 is TGTGCCAGCAGCTTAAACGGGTTTGGTGAAGCTTTCTTT.

This chain links TRBV5-1 with TRBJ1-2; D is ambiguous. The germline V gene has CDR1 SGHRS and CDR2 YFSETQ. The CDR3 contains 14 residues. Trimming removed 3 bases from V and 5 bases from J, with 14 bases in between. CDR3 in DNA: TGCGCCAGCAGCTCAACCCCTGGGCGTTATGGCTACACCTTC. It codes for CASSSTPGRYGYTF.

The rearrangement uses TRBV6-5 and TRBJ1-5, with no clear D. The CDR3 has 16 amino acids. The V gene lost 0 bases and the J gene lost 3 bases, with 12 bases spanning the gap. CDR1 and CDR2 (germline): MNHEY, SVGAGI. The DNA for the CDR3 is TGTGCCAGCAGTTACTCCACGGGAGAATACAATCAGCCCCAGCATTTT. Its translation is CASSYSTGEYNQPQHF.